The clone carrying this T cell receptor (beta chain) was seen ten or more times. Its antigen is currently unknown. The sample is drawn from a study of T cells in Graves' hyperthyroidism and ophthalmopathy. TCR beta CDR3 regions were amplified from RNA transcripts. Using the HTBI primer set, a first-round RT-PCR was run on the TCR CDR3. One entry per CDR3 protein, called by TCRdb with MiXCR from the multiplex PCR reads. Here the sample spans approximately 590,000 distinct CDR3 sequences, approximately 14% being singletons. Study-wide points: Clonotypes that were expanded in thyroid above 0.001 mostly appeared in blood too.

Germline V lookup: CDR1 SEHNR, CDR2 FQNEAQ (reference sequence). CDR3 size: 16 residues. Losses at the gene ends were 5 bases for V and 4 bases for J; bases not matched to a gene: 13. Sequencing was performed on blood. V gene TRBV7-9 combines with J gene TRBJ1-1; TRBD1 agrees at 7 bases. The sequence came from a woman aged 30 to 39 with Graves' hyperthyroidism. The CDR3 DNA reads TGTGCCAGCAGCCCAACCTTGACAGGGCTGATCACTGAAGCTTTCTTT. It is translated as CASSPTLTGLITEAFF.